The clone carrying this T cell receptor (beta chain) was counted at least ten times. Its antigen is not identified. This sample stems from a study of blood T cells in healthy people across ages. Regarding the study as a whole: Possibly confounding the expanded clonotype changes was the fact that donor CMV status was unknown.

Combining a sample-barcoded 5' primer with a J-beta primer mix, a second PCR ran for about 6 to 11 cycles. TCRdb reanalysed the 5' RACE reads using MiXCR and keeps one entry per CDR3 protein. The profile shows about 1.7 million distinct CDR3 sequences, over 25% of them singletons. Russia was home to the donors, healthy Caucasian individuals aged roughly 6 to 90. The sample comprised blood. This receptor was identified in a woman in her 30s in good health.

This chain's CDR3 is CASSFTSYEQYF. CDR3 bases: TGTGCCAGCAGTTTCACCTCCTACGAGCAGTACTTC. This chain joins TRBV12-3 or TRBV12-4 and TRBJ2-7; the D is unclear. V lost 3 bases, J lost 0 bases, and 3 bases lay in between. This CDR3 spans 12 amino acids.